These 30 T cell receptor beta chains share one sample of origin, sequenced in a study of early T cells in non-severe SARS-CoV-2 infection. TCRdb re-called the 5' RACE reads through MiXCR, storing one row per CDR3 protein. This table has tens of thousands of distinct CDR3 sequences, around 5.6% appearing once. What was sequenced was whole blood. Source of these receptors: an adult who was a healthcare worker with PCR-confirmed SARS-CoV-2 infection or an uninfected control (not recorded which).

This clonotype was counted at least ten times. The V and J genes are TRBV9 and TRBJ2-1; TRBD2 might be the D (6 bases). CDR1 is SGDLS and CDR2 is YYNGEE in the germline V gene. The length of the CDR3 is 15 residues. The V gene lost 4 bases and the J gene lost 2 bases, with 13 bases spanning the gap. CDR3 residues: CASSLGRGPYNEQFF. In DNA, the CDR3 is TGTGCCAGCAGCCTAGGGCGGGGTCCCTACAATGAGCAGTTCTTC.

This clonotype was picked up many times. This sequence joins TRBV29-1 and TRBJ2-1; 8 nucleotides agree with TRBD2. The germline CDR1 and CDR2 sequences are SQVTM and ANQGSEA. CDR3 size: 14 residues. V shed 6 bases, J shed 1 base, and the junction held 5 bases outside the gene matches. The CDR3 is CSVLAGLSYNEQFF. The CDR3 bases are TGCAGCGTCTTAGCGGGATTATCCTACAATGAGCAGTTCTTC.

This clonotype has a count of ten or more. This chain links TRBV6-6 with TRBJ2-2, with a tentative D call TRBD2 (6 bases). The germline V gene has CDR1 MNHNY and CDR2 SVGAGI (reference sequence). The CDR3 is made up of 16 amino acids. The V and J ends lost 10 bases and 1 base respectively, with 19 bases between them. The CDR3 DNA reads TGTGCCACCGAAACTCCGACTAGGAGGAACACCGGGGAGCTGTTTTTT. Its translation is CATETPTRRNTGELFF.

This clonotype came up many times. This chain connects TRBV3-1 to TRBJ2-3; D may correspond to TRBD1 or TRBD2 (5 bases each). CDR3 length: 16 amino acids. Germline CDR1 reads LGHDT; CDR2 reads YNNKEL (reference sequence). Trimming removed 4 bases from V and 0 bases from J, with 14 bases in between. The CDR3 loop is CASSLPVGASTDTQYF. Written as DNA, the CDR3 is TGTGCCAGCAGCCTCCCGGTCGGGGCTAGCACAGATACGCAGTATTTT.

The chain employs TRBV30 and TRBJ2-1; D might be TRBD2 (5 bases). The CDR3 spans 13 residues. Trimming removed 3 bases from V and 4 bases from J, with 10 bases in between. CDR1 and CDR2 from the germline V gene are GTSNPN and SVGIG (reference sequence). The CDR3 sequence is CAWRLGAYNEQFF. CDR3 sequence (DNA): TGTGCCTGGAGGTTGGGAGCTTACAATGAGCAGTTCTTC.

This clonotype was counted many times. The chain couples TRBV5-1 to TRBJ2-7; 11 nucleotides align to TRBD2. CDR3 length equals 19 residues. The germline V gene encodes CDR1 SGHRS and CDR2 YFSETQ. V lost 1 base, J lost 4 bases, and 16 bases stayed unmatched. The DNA of the CDR3 is TGCGCCAGCAGCTTGCCCCCTAGCGGGGGGCGACGGACGCGTTACGAGCAGTACTTC. It encodes CASSLPPSGGRRTRYEQYF.

This clonotype was seen only a few times. This rearrangement joins TRBV12-3 or TRBV12-4 to TRBJ2-2; TRBD2 is a possible D gene (6 bases). This CDR3 comprises 15 residues. V dropped 4 bases and J dropped 4 bases, with 13 bases sitting between them. The CDR3 DNA follows: TGTGCCAGCAGTTCCCCCGGGGGTGGCACCGGGGAGCTGTTTTTT. Residues: CASSSPGGGTGELFF.

This clonotype came up many times. The chain employs TRBV11-2 and TRBJ1-3; D is unclear. Germline V gives CDR1 SGHAT, CDR2 FQNNGV. The CDR3 has 17 amino acids. V lost 0 bases, J lost 1 base, and 13 bases lay in between. Here the CDR3 DNA reads TGTGCCAGCAGCTTAGATCAAGTGCAGACTTCTGGAAACACCATATATTTT. Amino acid sequence: CASSLDQVQTSGNTIYF.

This clonotype was recorded many times. V gene TRBV4-2 combines with J gene TRBJ1-2, with D unresolved. Germline V lookup: CDR1 LGHNA, CDR2 YNFKEQ. V was cut by 0 bases and J by 4 bases, with 15 bases left in between. This CDR3 has 16 residues. The CDR3 loop reads CASSQDLPGSGYGYTF. The CDR3 nucleotides are TGTGCCAGCAGCCAAGATCTTCCGGGATCTGGCTATGGCTACACCTTC.

This clonotype was detected many times. V usage is TRBV6-5 and J usage is TRBJ2-1; TRBD2 might be the D (6 bases). CDR3 length equals 18 residues. Deletions cut 2 bases from V and 1 base from J, with 18 bases between. Germline CDR1 and CDR2: MNHEY and SVGAGI. CDR3 sequence reads: CASSYRLSSGTSYNEQFF. In nucleotides, the CDR3 is TGTGCCAGCAGTTACCGGCTAAGCTCTGGGACTTCCTACAATGAGCAGTTCTTC.

This clonotype was recorded at least ten times. The chain employs TRBV20-1 and TRBJ2-3; 7 nucleotides match TRBD1. The CDR3 loop spans 14 amino acids. From germline, CDR1 is DFQATT and CDR2 SNEGSKA (reference sequence). Losses at the gene ends were 7 bases for V and 1 base for J; bases not matched to a gene: 8. CDR3 coding DNA: TGCAGTGGTCTAGGGGGCGGAGGCACAGATACGCAGTATTTT. Protein sequence: CSGLGGGGTDTQYF.

This clonotype was observed a few times. The chain recombines TRBV2 with TRBJ2-5, with 9 nucleotides matching TRBD2. V was clipped by 7 bases and J by 4 bases; unmatched bases: 7. Germline V gene lookup returns CDR1 SNHLY and CDR2 FYNNEI. The CDR3 runs 14 residues. CDR3 in DNA: TGTGCCAGCACAGGCGGGAGGGCCCGAGAGACCCAGTACTTC. Its protein is CASTGGRARETQYF.

This clonotype occurred a few times. The V call is TRBV20-1, the J call TRBJ2-4, with D possibly matching TRBD2 (6 bases). The V gene's germline CDR1 is DFQATT and CDR2 SNEGSKA (reference sequence). V lost 6 bases to trimming and J lost 6 bases, with 18 bases between them. The CDR3 sequence is 14 residues long. The CDR3 sequence: CSANPPGRGNIQYF. For the CDR3, the DNA is TGCAGTGCCAACCCTCCCGGGCGGGGAAACATTCAGTACTTC.

This clonotype was found many times. At one of its ends the junction is not consistent with the germline gene, which may arise from a read error. This chain joins TRBV3-1 and TRBJ2-1; D might be TRBD2 (6 bases). This CDR3 is 12 amino acids long. Per the germline V gene, CDR1 is LGHDT and CDR2 is YNNKEL (reference sequence). CDR3 DNA: TGTGCCAGCAGCCTCTTAGCGGCCGAGCCTCTCTTC. Translation gives CASSLLAAEPLF.

This clonotype was counted many times. CDR3 residues: CASKIVGEEQFF. The CDR3 nucleotides are TGTGCCAGCAAGATCGTGGGAGAGGAGCAGTTCTTC. The rearrangement links TRBV5-4 to TRBJ2-1; the D gene is possibly TRBD2 (5 bases). V lost 6 bases, J lost 10 bases, and 14 bases lay in between. The length of the CDR3 is 12 residues. CDR1 and CDR2 from the germline V gene are SGHNT and YYREEE (reference sequence).

The rearrangement joins TRBV11-2 to TRBJ2-7; D perhaps matches TRBD2 (6 bases). CDR3 length: 13 amino acids. Between the trimmed V and J ends, which lost 5 bases and 6 bases, there was a span of 14 bases. Germline loops: CDR1 SGHAT, CDR2 FQNNGV. CDR3 loop: CASSQNSGGEQYF. In DNA form, the CDR3 reads TGTGCCAGCAGCCAAAACTCCGGGGGCGAGCAGTACTTC.

Of note for this clonotype: One base away lies a much larger clone, so this may be a sequencing read error. The chain joins TRBV7-8 to TRBJ1-2, with D possibly being TRBD1 (5 bases). CDR1 is SGHVS, CDR2 FQNEAQ, per germline. The CDR3 length is 13 residues. The CDR3, as DNA: TGTACCAGCAGCTCGGCAGGGAACTATGGCTACACCTTC. As protein: CTSSSAGNYGYTF.

At least ten counts were recorded for this clonotype. The chain is built from TRBV18 and TRBJ2-5, with D possibly being TRBD2 (5 bases). The CDR3 runs to 13 residues. Germline V lookup: CDR1 KGHSH, CDR2 LQKENI. V lost 4 bases and J lost 5, with 11 bases in between. This chain's CDR3 is CASSLEGPETQYF. DNA for the CDR3: TGTGCCAGCTCACTCGAGGGCCCGGAGACCCAGTACTTC.

This chain links TRBV7-2 with TRBJ2-7; D is unclear. The length of the CDR3 is 13 residues. In germline, CDR1 is SGHTA, CDR2 FQGNSA. Trimming removed 9 bases at V and 9 bases at J, with 21 bases between. The CDR3 DNA reads as TGTGCCAGTCTGACCGGCCCCCCAGCCTTGCAGTACTTC. It translates to CASLTGPPALQYF.

The rearrangement uses TRBV19 and TRBJ1-2; possible D gene TRBD1, 5 bases. The V end was cut by 6 bases, the J end by 8 bases, with 10 bases between. The length of the CDR3 is 11 residues. The germline V gene has CDR1 LNHDA and CDR2 SQIVND (reference sequence). The CDR3: CASRAGTGYTF. CDR3 coding DNA: TGTGCCAGTAGGGCAGGGACCGGCTACACCTTC.

This clonotype was picked up many times. This sequence joins TRBV5-5 and TRBJ2-7; tentatively, D is TRBD2 (5 bases). CDR3 size: 16 residues. CDR1 is SGHKS, CDR2 YYEKEE, per germline (reference sequence). Trimming stripped 5 bases from V and 2 bases from J, with 20 bases between. The CDR3 is CASREVPGAAAYEQYF. CDR3 nucleotide sequence: TGTGCCAGCAGAGAAGTCCCCGGCGCAGCGGCCTACGAGCAGTACTTC.

This clonotype appeared many times. This chain's CDR3 is CASSLAGLTGELFF. The DNA of the CDR3 is TGTGCCAGCAGTTTAGCAGGGCTGACTGGGGAGCTGTTTTTT. The rearrangement uses TRBV12-3 or TRBV12-4 and TRBJ2-2; D ambiguous. The CDR3 contains 14 residues. Between the trimmed V and J ends, which lost 0 bases and 8 bases, there was a span of 10 bases.

The chain employs TRBV5-1 and TRBJ2-4; D perhaps matches TRBD2 (5 bases). CDR3 length: 16 amino acids. CDR1 is SGHRS, CDR2 YFSETQ, per germline. V lost 0 bases and J lost 0, with 10 bases in between. The DNA for the CDR3 is TGCGCCAGCAGCTTGGAAGGAGGCTTAGCCAAAAACATTCAGTACTTC. Amino acid sequence: CASSLEGGLAKNIQYF. The whole variable domain, remainder taken from reference TRBV5-1 and TRBJ2-4, is KAGVTQTPRYLIKTRGQQVTLSCSPISGHRSVSWYQQTPGQGLQFLFEYFSETQRNKGNFPGRFSGRQFSNSRSEMNVSTLELGDSALYLCASSLEGGLAKNIQYFGAGTRLSVL.

There are many counts of this clonotype. The CDR3: CASSLATGPQHF. In nucleotides, the CDR3 is TGTGCCAGCAGTTTGGCCACTGGGCCCCAGCATTTT. This rearrangement joins TRBV6-2 or TRBV6-3 to TRBJ1-5; D ambiguous. The CDR3 length is 12 residues. The V gene lost 4 bases and the J gene lost 9 bases, with 10 bases spanning the gap. CDR1 is MNHEY and CDR2 is SVGEGT in the germline V gene.

This clonotype has ten or more counts. DNA of the CDR3: TGTGCCACCAGTGACCCTGGACTAGCGGGGGAGCCTGAGCAGTTCTTC. This translates into CATSDPGLAGEPEQFF. The rearrangement joins TRBV24-1 to TRBJ2-1, with 13 bases that match TRBD2. V lost 4 bases, J lost 9 bases, and 8 bases stayed unmatched. The CDR3 consists of 16 residues. Germline V CDR1 and CDR2: KGHDR, SFDVKD.

This clonotype was counted a few times. J is TRBJ1-3 and V is TRBV7-2; the D is unclear. The germline CDR1 and CDR2 sequences are SGHTA and FQGNSA. V was trimmed by 2 bases and J by 4 bases, leaving 9 bases between them. This CDR3 comprises 14 residues. For the CDR3, the DNA is TGTGCCAGCAGCTTATATAGCGGGGGAAACACCATATATTTT. As protein: CASSLYSGGNTIYF. Full variable domain (remainder filled in from reference TRBV7-2 and TRBJ1-3): GAGVSQSPSNKVTEKGKDVELRCDPISGHTALYWYRQSLGQGLEFLIYFQGNSAPDKSGLPSDRFSAERTGGSVSTLTIQRTQQEDSAVYLCASSLYSGGNTIYFGEGSWLTVV.

This clonotype was picked up many times. The genes are TRBV19 and TRBJ2-1; no reliable D call. CDR3 length: 17 amino acids. CDR1 and CDR2 from the germline V gene are LNHDA and SQIVND (reference sequence). Trimming cost V 5 bases and J 3 bases, with 20 bases left between them. As DNA, the CDR3 is TGTGCCAGTAGTGGTAGAATTGGTGGGCACCACTACAATGAGCAGTTCTTC. Translated, it gives CASSGRIGGHHYNEQFF.

This clonotype has ten or more counts. J is TRBJ1-4 and V is TRBV7-8, with a possible D match to TRBD1 (5 bases). V lost 5 bases and J lost 0, with 10 bases in between. Germline V lookup: CDR1 SGHVS, CDR2 FQNEAQ. CDR3 length: 15 amino acids. CDR3 residues: CASSVQDATNEKLFF. The CDR3 bases are TGTGCCAGCAGCGTACAGGACGCAACTAATGAAAAACTGTTTTTT.

This clonotype came up a few times. The chain carries TRBV30 and TRBJ2-7; maybe TRBD1 (8 bases). This CDR3 has 14 residues. Germline CDR1 is GTSNPN and CDR2 is SVGIG (reference sequence). V was cut by 5 bases and J by 2 bases, with 16 bases left in between. This CDR3 is CAWWGGTGAYEQYF. The CDR3 DNA reads as TGTGCCTGGTGGGGGGGGACAGGTGCCTACGAGCAGTACTTC. Combining the CDR3 with reference TRBV30 and TRBJ2-7 gives the whole variable domain SQTIHQWPATLVQPVGSPLSLECTVEGTSNPNLYWYRQAAGRGLQLLFYSVGIGQISSEVPQNLSASRPQDRQFILSSKKLLLSDSGFYLCAWWGGTGAYEQYFGPGTRLTVT.

The genes are TRBV7-8 and TRBJ2-7; 7 bases agree with TRBD2. This CDR3 region has 14 residues. The junction had 6 bases not matched to a gene; V was cut back by 4 bases and J by 3 bases. CDR1 and CDR2 (germline): SGHVS, FQNEAQ. The CDR3 bases are TGTGCCAGCAGCTCCCCAGGCGGGGGCTACGAGCAGTACTTC. Its translation is CASSSPGGGYEQYF.